This TCR beta chain was recovered during a study of blood T cell repertoires in COVID-19. Study-wide background: The United States, Italy and Spain supplied acute and convalescent COVID-19 samples.

CDR1 and CDR2 (germline): SGHRS, YFSETQ. This CDR3 spans 15 amino acids. The trim removed 3 bases at V and 3 bases at J, leaving 6 bases unmatched. Authors' processing steps: Cell counts per sample came from amplifying reference gene primers. TCRdb's copy holds only in-frame clones and misses some; the assay was immunoSEQ multiplex PCR. V and J calls and clone size follow that table, whereas D and trimming were derived from the DNA. The repertoire holds some 29,000 clones, with 84% as singletons. The genes are TRBV5-1 and TRBJ2-1; 7 bases fit TRBD1. What was sequenced was peripheral blood. The sequence derives from a man at least 80 years old with active COVID-19. The CDR3 sequence: CASSSRGLIYNEQFF. The CDR3 DNA sequence: TGCGCCAGCAGCTCCAGGGGGTTGATCTACAATGAGCAGTTCTTC.